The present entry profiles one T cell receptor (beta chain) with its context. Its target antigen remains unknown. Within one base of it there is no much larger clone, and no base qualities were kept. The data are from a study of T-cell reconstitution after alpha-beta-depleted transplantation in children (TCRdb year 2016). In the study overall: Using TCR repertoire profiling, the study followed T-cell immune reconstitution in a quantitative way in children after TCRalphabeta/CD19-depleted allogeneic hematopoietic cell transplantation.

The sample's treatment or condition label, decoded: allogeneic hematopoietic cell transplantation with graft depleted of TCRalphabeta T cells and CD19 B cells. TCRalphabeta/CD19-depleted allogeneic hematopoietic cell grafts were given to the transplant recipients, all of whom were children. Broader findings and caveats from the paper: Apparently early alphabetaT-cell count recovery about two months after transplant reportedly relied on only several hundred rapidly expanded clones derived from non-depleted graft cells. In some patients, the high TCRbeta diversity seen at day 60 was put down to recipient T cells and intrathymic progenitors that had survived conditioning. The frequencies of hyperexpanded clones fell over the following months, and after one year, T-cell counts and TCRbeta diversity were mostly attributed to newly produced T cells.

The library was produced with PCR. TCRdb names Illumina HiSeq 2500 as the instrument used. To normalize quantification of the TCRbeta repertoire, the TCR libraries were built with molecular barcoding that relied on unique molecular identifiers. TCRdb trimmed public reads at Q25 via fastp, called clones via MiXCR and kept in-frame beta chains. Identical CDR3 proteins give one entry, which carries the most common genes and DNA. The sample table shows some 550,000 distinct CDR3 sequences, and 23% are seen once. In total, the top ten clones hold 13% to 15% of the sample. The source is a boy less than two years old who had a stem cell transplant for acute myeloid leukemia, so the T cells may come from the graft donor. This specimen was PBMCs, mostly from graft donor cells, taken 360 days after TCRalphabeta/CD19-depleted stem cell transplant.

CDR3 sequence: CASTPSLTLNTEAFF. The nucleotide sequence reads as follows: TGTGCCAGCACCCCGTCATTGACACTGAACACTGAAGCTTTCTTT. The chain employs TRBV2 and TRBJ1-1, with the D gene not clear enough to name. The junction carries 15 bases between V and J, which are trimmed by 7 bases and 0 bases respectively. For CDR1 and CDR2, the germline V gene lists SNHLY and FYNNEI. CDR3 length: 15 amino acids, cysteine to phenylalanine. Only the CDR3 part of the read is kept: 45 bases, read in frame from the first base. Outside the CDR3, residues come from the reference TRBV2 and TRBJ1-1 proteins, so the full variable domain is: EPEVTQTPSHQVTQMGQEVILRCVPISNHLYFYWYRQILGQKVEFLVSFYNNEISEKSEIFDDQFSVERPDGSNFTLKIRSTKLEDSAMYFCASTPSLTLNTEAFFGQGTRLTVV.